This T cell receptor (beta chain) was sequenced during a study of regulatory T cells in long-lasting Graves disease. Construction of TCR beta libraries relied on iRepertoire HTBI primers and on Arm-PCR targeting CDR3 regions. One entry per CDR3 protein, called by TCRdb with MiXCR from the multiplex PCR reads. The sample yields about 220,000 distinct CDR3 sequences, 15% to 20% seen once. On this clonotype: Its antigen is currently unknown.

This CDR3 is built from 16 residues. Trimming shortened V by 0 bases and J by 1 base, and 10 bases separated the two germline ends. Germline loops: CDR1 SGHNT, CDR2 YENEEA. Notes on the study in general: Favored gene segments in persistent disease were TRBV28, TRBJ1-2 and TRBJ2-5.

Described time point: newly diagnosed GD, antithyroid drugs for less than 3 months. Isolated PBMC RNA provided the starting material for the TCR library. The sample was also reused in another study, on T cells in Graves' hyperthyroidism and ophthalmopathy. This second study says: Hyperthyroidism, newly diagnosed and lasting under 2 months, affected patients aged 18 to 65. Ophthalmopathy was told apart from stable hyperthyroidism by a 13 V-J model.

The material was peripheral blood mononuclear cells (PBMCs), obtained at new diagnosis, from a patient treated with antithyroid drugs. The clonotype was recovered from a woman aged 25 to 45 with Graves disease. The chain has TRBV11-3 and TRBJ2-1; D is uncertain. CDR3 coding DNA: TGTGCCAGCAGCTTAGATCGGCTCCTATCCTACAATGAGCAGTTCTTC. Its protein is CASSLDRLLSYNEQFF.